A single sample is the source of the 23 T cell receptor beta chains below, sequenced in a study of blood T cell repertoires in COVID-19. This table comes from immunoSEQ multiplex PCR, and its TCRdb copy is limited to in-frame clones, with some not included. The table has approximately 49,000 clones, roughly 83% seen once. Sequenced sample: peripheral blood. These receptors came from a man aged 50 to 59 with acute or convalescent COVID-19.

A single count supports this clone. The gene calls are TRBV28 and TRBJ2-7; tentatively, D is TRBD2 (7 bases). V gave up 1 base and J gave up 5 bases, with 18 bases separating them. Germline V gives CDR1 MDHEN, CDR2 SYDVKM. This CDR3 comprises 16 residues. In nucleotides, the CDR3 is TGTGCCAGCAGTTTATCGGGGGGCGAACTCCTAGACGAGCAGTACTTC. Protein: CASSLSGGELLDEQYF.

This clone was seen only a few times. V usage is TRBV10-2 and J usage is TRBJ2-2, with TRBD2 identical over 9 bases. The germline CDR1 and CDR2 sequences are WSHSY and SAAADI. The CDR3 runs to 14 residues. The V and J ends lost 2 bases and 8 bases, in that order; junction bases with no gene match: 3. The CDR3 region is CASSERTSAGELFF. The CDR3 DNA follows: TGCGCCAGCAGTGAGAGGACTAGCGCTGGGGAGCTGTTTTTT.

The chain uses TRBV2 and TRBJ1-1; possibly TRBD1 for D (6 bases). The CDR3 loop spans 15 amino acids. V shed 6 bases and J shed 3 bases, with 17 bases lying between them. The germline gives CDR1 SNHLY, CDR2 FYNNEI. The CDR3 nucleotides are TGTGCCAGCAGGGCAACTACAGGGACCCACACTGAAGCTTTCTTT. Encoded protein: CASRATTGTHTEAFF.

Comment on this clone: The same CDR3 is also encoded by other DNA sequences in this sample. The chain carries TRBV5-1 and TRBJ1-3; 7 bases are a match to TRBD1. Germline values: CDR1 SGHRS, CDR2 YFSETQ. This CDR3 region has 15 residues. J lost 2 bases, V lost 2 bases, and 4 bases had no gene match. In DNA, the CDR3 is TGCGCCAGCAGCTTTGGGCAGGGGGCTGGAAACACCATATATTTT. Its translation: CASSFGQGAGNTIYF.

The rearrangement uses TRBV19 and TRBJ2-1; TRBD2 agrees at 10 bases. CDR1 is LNHDA and CDR2 is SQIVND in the germline V gene (reference sequence). This CDR3 has 17 residues. J gave up 0 bases and V 3 bases, and 5 bases lay outside the gene matches. For the CDR3, the DNA is TGTGCCAGTAGTATGGTCGCTAGCGGGAGCTCCTACAATGAGCAGTTCTTC. Residues: CASSMVASGSSYNEQFF.

The chain is built from TRBV2 and TRBJ1-1; 8 bases line up with TRBD1. This CDR3 comprises 13 residues. Germline V gene lookup returns CDR1 SNHLY and CDR2 FYNNEI. V lost 10 bases to trimming and J lost 5 bases; unmatched junction nucleotides: 9. The CDR3 nucleotides are TGTGCCACTGGTGGACAGGGTGGGACTGAAGCTTTCTTT. It encodes CATGGQGGTEAFF.

This chain joins TRBV5-1 and TRBJ1-2, with D hard to call. Germline CDR1 reads SGHRS; CDR2 reads YFSETQ. CDR3 length: 14 residues. The V gene lost 0 bases and the J gene lost 5 bases, with 11 bases spanning the gap. CDR3 region: CASSLDTVWYGYTF. Here the CDR3 DNA reads TGCGCCAGCAGCTTGGATACAGTATGGTATGGCTACACCTTC.

This clone has more than one count but fewer than ten. The chain carries TRBV7-3 and TRBJ2-2; D gene unclear. CDR3 length equals 13 residues. The germline gives CDR1 SGHTA, CDR2 FQGTGA. V lost 1 base and J lost 6, with 6 bases in between. CDR3 coding DNA: TGTGCCAGCAGCTTAAATACGGCCGGGGAGCTGTTTTTT. Translated, it gives CASSLNTAGELFF.

This chain joins TRBV14 and TRBJ2-6, with a weak D call TRBD1 (5 bases). Germline CDR1 is SGHDN and CDR2 is FVKESK. The CDR3 sequence is 20 residues long. The V end was cut by 1 base, the J end by 0 bases, with 19 bases between. The CDR3 spells CASSQVTDPWARSGANVLTF. CDR3 sequence (DNA): TGTGCCAGCAGCCAAGTGACAGATCCTTGGGCCCGCTCTGGGGCCAACGTCCTGACTTTC. The whole variable domain, remainder taken from reference TRBV14 and TRBJ2-6, is EAGVTQFPSHSVIEKGQTVTLRCDPISGHDNLYWYRRVMGKEIKFLLHFVKESKQDESGMPNNRFLAERTGGTYSTLKVQPAELEDSGVYFCASSQVTDPWARSGANVLTFGAGSRLTVL.

V gene TRBV13 combines with J gene TRBJ1-2; 11 bases fit TRBD1. Germline V gene data show CDR1 as PRHDT and CDR2 as FYEKMQ (reference sequence). The junction had 11 bases not matched to a gene; V was cut back by 4 bases and J by 4 bases. The CDR3 covers 17 residues. In nucleotides, the CDR3 is TGTGCCAGCAGCTCCGGGACAGGGGGTGGAGGCGGCTATGGCTACACCTTC. It translates to CASSSGTGGGGGYGYTF.

This chain joins TRBV18 and TRBJ2-5; the match to TRBD1 covers 9 bases. Per the germline V gene, CDR1 is KGHSH and CDR2 is LQKENI. V was pared by 5 bases and J by 4 bases, with 8 bases of the junction left unmatched. This CDR3 is 15 amino acids long. CDR3 sequence reads: CASSTRTGAAETQYF. CDR3 coding DNA: TGTGCCAGCTCAACCAGGACAGGGGCCGCAGAGACCCAGTACTTC.

This clone was detected only a few times. V gene TRBV16 combines with J gene TRBJ1-5, with TRBD1 matching over 8 bases. The germline gives CDR1 KGHSY, CDR2 FQNENV. Germline trimming cut 8 bases from V and 4 bases from J; bases unmatched to any gene: 7. This CDR3 is built from 14 residues. The CDR3 reads CASGTRQGNQPQHF. CDR3 sequence (DNA): TGTGCCAGCGGAACCCGACAGGGGAATCAGCCCCAGCATTTT.

In regard to this clone: The conserved phenylalanine or tryptophan is not found at the CDR3 terminus, so this likely reflects a read error. This chain links TRBV11-1 with TRBJ1-1, with a possible D match to TRBD1 (6 bases). Germline CDR1 and CDR2: SGHAT and FQDESV (reference sequence). CDR3 length: 13 amino acids. Trimming removed 3 bases from V and 7 bases from J, with 12 bases in between. DNA of the CDR3: TGTGCCAGCAGCTTGTCAGGGGTCGGTGAAGCTTTCCTT. Translating gives CASSLSGVGEAFL.

The CDR3: CASSQGGEGVQYF. DNA of the CDR3: TGTGCCAGCAGCCAAGGAGGAGAGGGGGTTCAGTACTTC. This chain uses TRBV3-1 (or the pseudogene TRBV3-2) with TRBJ2-7; D might be TRBD1 (6 bases). Per germline, CDR1 LGHDT and CDR2 YNNKEL (reference sequence). CDR3 length equals 13 residues. V gave up 1 base and J gave up 10 bases, with 14 bases separating them.

V is TRBV5-6 and J is TRBJ1-5, with 9 nucleotides matching TRBD1. Germline V gives CDR1 SGHDT, CDR2 YYEEEE. V was clipped by 2 bases and J by 2 bases; unmatched bases: 8. The CDR3 totals 17 residues. CDR3 amino acids: CASSFMTGGGGNQPQHF. The CDR3 bases are TGTGCCAGCAGCTTTATGACAGGGGGTGGAGGCAATCAGCCCCAGCATTTT.

This chain connects TRBV7-9 to TRBJ2-3; D is perhaps TRBD2 (6 bases). The ends were cut back, 5 bases at V and 4 bases at J, with 16 bases in the middle. In germline, CDR1 is SEHNR, CDR2 FQNEAQ (reference sequence). This CDR3 is 15 amino acids long. The CDR3 is CASSRGGLAPDTQYF. CDR3 in DNA: TGTGCCAGCAGCCGAGGAGGGCTAGCACCAGATACGCAGTATTTT.

V gene TRBV14 combines with J gene TRBJ1-1; TRBD1 might be the D (6 bases). The V end was cut by 4 bases, the J end by 4 bases, with 13 bases between. CDR3 length: 14 amino acids. Germline values: CDR1 SGHDN, CDR2 FVKESK. For the CDR3, the DNA is TGTGCCAGCAGCCGGGAAAGGGGGAGCACTGAAGCTTTCTTT. Translation gives CASSRERGSTEAFF.

The chain joins TRBV15 to TRBJ1-2; TRBD1 might be the D (5 bases). Germline V CDR1 and CDR2: LNHNV, YYDKDF (reference sequence). The V end was cut by 1 base, the J end by 4 bases, with 16 bases between. The CDR3 sequence is 16 residues long. The CDR3 DNA reads as TGTGCCACCAGCAGAGGGGGGGAAGGGGCTCTCTATGGCTACACCTTC. Protein sequence: CATSRGGEGALYGYTF. Full variable domain (remainder filled in from reference TRBV15 and TRBJ1-2): DAMVIQNPRYQVTQFGKPVTLSCSQTLNHNVMYWYQQKSSQAPKLLFHYYDKDFNNEADTPDNFQSRRPNTSFCFLDIRSPGLGDTAMYLCATSRGGEGALYGYTFGSGTRLTVV.

In this sample, this clone turned up a few times. Other DNA sequences in this specimen translate into the identical CDR3. The gene calls are TRBV29-1 and TRBJ2-6; TRBD1 might be the D (6 bases). This CDR3 region has 16 residues. Germline CDR1 and CDR2: SQVTM and ANQGSEA. V lost 4 bases and J 0 bases, leaving 13 bases between the germline ends. Here the CDR3 DNA reads TGCAGCGTTGCGAGTGGGGGCCCCTCTGGGGCCAACGTCCTGACTTTC. It yields the protein CSVASGGPSGANVLTF. Full variable domain (remainder filled in from reference TRBV29-1 and TRBJ2-6): SAVISQKPSRDICQRGTSLTIQCQVDSQVTMMFWYRQQPGQSLTLIATANQGSEATYESGFVIDKFPISRPNLTFSTLTVSNMSPEDSSIYLCSVASGGPSGANVLTFGAGSRLTVL.

A word on this clone: The junction departs from germline at one end; a sequencing error may be responsible. The chain recombines TRBV5-5 with TRBJ1-2; TRBD1 is a possible D gene (6 bases). Germline CDR1 reads SGHKS; CDR2 reads YYEKEE (reference sequence). This CDR3 has 15 amino acids. For the CDR3, the DNA is TGTGCCAGCAGTTTGGGCCCCGGGACAAACTATGGCTACACCTTC. Protein product: CASSLGPGTNYGYTF.

The chain links TRBV7-8 to TRBJ2-1; 10 bases fit TRBD2. Losses at the gene ends were 5 bases for V and 0 bases for J; bases not matched to a gene: 13. The CDR3 runs 19 residues. CDR1 and CDR2 from the germline V gene are SGHVS and FQNEAQ. CDR3 nucleotides: TGTGCCAGCAGCCATCCTATAGATGCTAGCGGGAGCTCCTACAATGAGCAGTTCTTC. Translating gives CASSHPIDASGSSYNEQFF.

In this sample, this clone turned up a few times. A read error may account for a junction end that differs from germline. The J gene is TRBJ1-4, the V gene TRBV4-2; possible D gene TRBD1, 5 bases. The CDR3 totals 14 residues. Germline loops: CDR1 LGHNA, CDR2 YNFKEQ. For the CDR3, the DNA is TGTGCCAGCAGCAAAGACAGTTCTAATGAAAAACTGTTTTTT. Amino acids: CASSKDSSNEKLFF.

The V call is TRBV6-1, the J call TRBJ1-5; unclear D gene. This CDR3 comprises 16 residues. V lost 2 bases, J lost 0 bases, and 11 bases lay in between. Germline V gene sequence: CDR1 MNHNS, CDR2 SASEGT. The CDR3 nucleotides read TGTGCCAGCAGTGAATGGGCAGACTATAGCAATCAGCCCCAGCATTTT. It specifies CASSEWADYSNQPQHF.